The source of this T cell receptor beta chain is a study of blood T cells in healthy people across ages. Primers used in a second PCR of roughly 6 to 12 cycles were a sample-barcoded 5' primer and a J-beta primer mix. One entry per CDR3 protein results from TCRdb running MiXCR on the 5' RACE reads. The data hold fewer than 650,000 distinct CDR3 sequences, with about 26% observed a single time. Germline V gene sequence: CDR1 DFQATT, CDR2 SNEGSKA (reference sequence). Germline trimming cut 0 bases from V and 3 bases from J; bases unmatched to any gene: 7. The CDR3 runs 16 residues. The sample also formed part of further work on T cells of mothers and their children. That paper states: Slightly higher overlap, not significant, was seen in related mother-child pairs than in unrelated pairs.

The material sequenced was blood. The receptor's source is a boy between 2 and 10 years old in good health. The chain has TRBV20-1 and TRBJ2-3; 9 nucleotides align to TRBD2. CDR3: CSARDPTSGATDTQYF. DNA of the CDR3: TGCAGTGCTAGAGATCCGACTAGCGGTGCAACAGATACGCAGTATTTT.